This T cell receptor beta chain was captured in a study of blood T cell repertoires in COVID-19. Across the whole study: COVID-19 samples, acute and convalescent, were from the United States, Italy and Spain. T cells, B-cell-depleted T cells, or PBMCs provided the cDNA or gDNA that served as material.

A word on this clone: Other DNA sequences in the sample encode the same CDR3.

How the authors handled the data: Counts of nucleated cells, estimated from reference gene primer amplification, were obtained. Produced via immunoSEQ multiplex PCR; TCRdb's table is partial and in-frame only. V and J calls and clone size are given by that table; D and trimming were obtained from the DNA. The sample lists a few hundred thousand clones, around 85% occurring once. The sequenced sample was peripheral blood. The receptor was isolated from a human donor in a cohort sampled during active COVID-19.

The CDR3 here is CASSPGLAGRTDTQYF. Here the CDR3 DNA reads TGTGCCAGCAGCCCCGGACTAGCGGGGCGCACAGATACGCAGTATTTT. This rearrangement joins TRBV7-9 to TRBJ2-3; TRBD2 aligns across 12 bases. Trimming cost V 5 bases and J 1 base; bases outside gene matches: 4. CDR1 is SEHNR and CDR2 is FQNEAQ in the germline V gene (reference sequence). This CDR3 has 16 amino acids.